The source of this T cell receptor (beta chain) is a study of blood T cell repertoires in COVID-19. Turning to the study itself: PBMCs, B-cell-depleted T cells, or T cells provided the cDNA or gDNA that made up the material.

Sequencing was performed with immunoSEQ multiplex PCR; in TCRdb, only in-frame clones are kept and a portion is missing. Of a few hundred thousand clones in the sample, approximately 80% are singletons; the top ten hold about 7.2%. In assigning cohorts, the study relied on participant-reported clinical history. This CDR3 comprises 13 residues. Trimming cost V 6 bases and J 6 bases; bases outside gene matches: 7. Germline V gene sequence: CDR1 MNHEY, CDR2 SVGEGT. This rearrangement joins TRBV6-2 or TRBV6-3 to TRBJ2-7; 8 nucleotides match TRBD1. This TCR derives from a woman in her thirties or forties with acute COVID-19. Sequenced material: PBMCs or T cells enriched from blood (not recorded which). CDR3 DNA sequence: TGTGCCAGCAGCTGGGCAACAGGGGGCGAGCAGTACTTC. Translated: CASSWATGGEQYF.